These 23 T cell receptor beta chains were sequenced from one sample in a study of T-cell memory formation after mild COVID-19. TCRdb fed the 5' RACE reads into MiXCR, producing one record per CDR3 protein. The sample yields about 150,000 distinct CDR3 sequences, 25% to 40% seen once. What was sequenced was PBMCs or a T cell subset sorted from them (not recorded which). These receptors came from an adult woman who had mild COVID-19 (a few samples of this study predate the infection). Cell type and time point are not known.

This sequence joins TRBV6-1 and TRBJ2-7; D not certain. With 0 bases removed from V and 0 bases from J, the gap between germline ends came to 18 bases. The CDR3 length is 18 residues. Looked up from germline, CDR1 is MNHNS and CDR2 is SASEGT. The CDR3 here is CASSEAGLWTYLSYEQYF. The CDR3 DNA is TGTGCCAGCAGTGAAGCAGGGTTGTGGACCTACCTCTCCTACGAGCAGTACTTC.

The sample holds a few counts of this clonotype. The V call is TRBV7-8, the J call TRBJ2-1; D tentatively reads TRBD1 or TRBD2 (5 bases each). CDR1 SGHVS and CDR2 FQNEAQ come from the germline V gene. CDR3 length equals 17 residues. Trimming shortened V by 5 bases and J by 0 bases, and 17 bases separated the two germline ends. DNA of the CDR3: TGTGCCAGCAGCGGGCCGGGACGCCCGAGCTCCTACAATGAGCAGTTCTTC. Its translation: CASSGPGRPSSYNEQFF.

The chain links TRBV2 to TRBJ2-1; TRBD1 aligns across 9 bases. Germline V gives CDR1 SNHLY, CDR2 FYNNEI. The CDR3 is 14 residues long. J lost 5 bases, V lost 3 bases, and 2 bases had no gene match. The CDR3 sequence: CASSEGTGHNEQFF. The CDR3 region has the DNA TGTGCCAGCAGTGAGGGGACAGGGCACAATGAGCAGTTCTTC.

In its sample, this clonotype was seen a few times. The chain carries TRBV12-5 and TRBJ2-1, with 7 bases matching TRBD1. Germline loops: CDR1 LGHNT, CDR2 FRNRAP. This CDR3 contains 13 residues. The V gene end was trimmed by 8 bases and the J gene end by 4 bases; junction bases not matched to a gene: 5. The CDR3 DNA follows: TGTGCTAGTAGCCCGACAGGGTACAATGAGCAGTTCTTC. Amino acids: CASSPTGYNEQFF.

This clonotype was counted between two and nine times. The chain recombines TRBV4-3 with TRBJ2-3; unclear D gene. Trimming removed 0 bases from V and 0 bases from J, with 4 bases in between. CDR1 and CDR2 from the germline V gene are LGHNA and YSLEER. The CDR3 is 14 residues long. The CDR3 loop reads CASSQEGSTDTQYF. Here the CDR3 DNA reads TGCGCCAGCAGCCAAGAAGGCAGCACAGATACGCAGTATTTT.

The J gene is TRBJ1-6, the V gene TRBV5-1; D remains unclear. Germline V CDR1 and CDR2: SGHRS, YFSETQ. V lost 1 base and J lost 9, with 23 bases in between. The CDR3 spans 18 residues. The DNA of the CDR3 is TGCGCCAGCAGCTTGATTTGGATAGGTGGAGGAAATGTTTCACCCCTCCACTTT. This codes for CASSLIWIGGGNVSPLHF.

This clonotype has more than one count but fewer than ten. The chain carries TRBV6-2 or TRBV6-3 and TRBJ1-1; TRBD1 matches 7 bases. Trimming cost V 2 bases and J 4 bases; bases outside gene matches: 10. CDR3 length: 16 residues. Germline CDR1 is MNHEY and CDR2 is SVGEGT. CDR3 nucleotide sequence: TGTGCCAGCAGTTACGTAAAAGGCACAGGGGTCACTGAAGCTTTCTTT. It encodes CASSYVKGTGVTEAFF.

This clonotype has just a few counts. The CDR3 sequence is CSARDVRGAYEQYF. CDR3 DNA sequence: TGCAGTGCTAGAGATGTGAGAGGGGCTTACGAGCAGTACTTC. The gene calls are TRBV20-1 and TRBJ2-7; D is tentatively TRBD1 or TRBD2 (5 bases each). CDR1 is DFQATT and CDR2 is SNEGSKA in the germline V gene (reference sequence). This CDR3 comprises 14 residues. Trimming pared 0 bases from V and 4 bases from J, leaving 13 bases between.

V and J are TRBV12-3 or TRBV12-4 and TRBJ1-2; 7 bases match TRBD1. This CDR3 has 13 residues. The junction had 3 bases not matched to a gene; V was cut back by 6 bases and J by 2 bases. CDR3 coding DNA: TGTGCCAGCAGCCTACAGGGGAACTATGGCTACACCTTC. Its translation: CASSLQGNYGYTF.

This chain joins TRBV5-5 and TRBJ2-5; 9 bases line up with TRBD1. The V and J ends lost 3 bases and 3 bases, in that order; junction bases with no gene match: 9. Germline V lookup: CDR1 SGHKS, CDR2 YYEKEE (reference sequence). CDR3 size: 16 residues. The CDR3 coding sequence is TGTGCCAGCAGCTCCAAAACCGGGACAGGGAAAGAGACCCAGTACTTC. Residues: CASSSKTGTGKETQYF.

This clonotype appeared a few times. The chain recombines TRBV7-8 with TRBJ1-2; maybe TRBD1 (6 bases). V shed 4 bases and J shed 6 bases, with 15 bases lying between them. The CDR3 is 14 amino acids. CDR1 and CDR2 (germline): SGHVS, FQNEAQ. CDR3 coding DNA: TGTGCCAGCAGCTCAAGGGGGGCGAGCAATGGCTACACCTTC. Residues: CASSSRGASNGYTF.

This clonotype came up a few times. The genes are TRBV6-2 or TRBV6-3 and TRBJ2-1; 15 nucleotides agree with TRBD2. This CDR3 spans 15 amino acids. The V gene's germline CDR1 is MNHEY and CDR2 SVGEGT. V lost 2 bases and J lost 16; bases outside the gene matches: 9. The CDR3 nucleotides read TGTGCCAGCAGTTACCCATGGACTAGCGGGGGGGCTCGATTCTTC. This translates into CASSYPWTSGGARFF.

This chain uses TRBV27 with TRBJ2-7; D may be TRBD1 (5 bases). The V gene's germline CDR1 is MNHEY and CDR2 SMNVEV (reference sequence). Trimming cost V 8 bases and J 7 bases, with 18 bases left between them. The CDR3 totals 13 residues. The CDR3, as DNA: TGTGCCAGCCCCAGGACAAGTACCAAAGAGCAGTACTTC. Its protein is CASPRTSTKEQYF.

There are a few counts of this clonotype. The rearrangement uses TRBV6-5 and TRBJ2-7, with TRBD2 matching over 14 bases. The length of the CDR3 is 19 residues. Germline values: CDR1 MNHEY, CDR2 SVGAGI. V lost 2 bases, J lost 0 bases, and 9 bases stayed unmatched. The CDR3, as DNA: TGTGCCAGCAGTTACCGCGGACTAGCGGGGGGATACTTCTCCTACGAGCAGTACTTC. This translates into CASSYRGLAGGYFSYEQYF.

This chain joins TRBV20-1 and TRBJ1-5, with D unresolved. The CDR3 spans 15 residues. Trimming cost V 5 bases and J 2 bases, with 16 bases left between them. Germline CDR1 is DFQATT and CDR2 is SNEGSKA (reference sequence). As DNA, the CDR3 is TGCAGTGCTCTCGGGCGAGACGCCGGCAATCAGCCCCAGCATTTT. Protein sequence: CSALGRDAGNQPQHF.

The chain joins TRBV18 to TRBJ2-7, with 9 bases aligning to TRBD2. With 3 bases clipped from V and 2 bases from J, the junction kept 14 bases outside the gene matches. Germline CDR1 and CDR2: KGHSH and LQKENI. The CDR3 is 18 residues long. The CDR3 DNA reads TGTGCCAGCTCACCGAAGGGGGAGACTAGCGGTCTCACCTACGAGCAGTACTTC. It yields the protein CASSPKGETSGLTYEQYF.

There are a few counts of this clonotype. The V gene is TRBV7-2, the J gene TRBJ2-3, with D perhaps TRBD2 (6 bases). V gave up 5 bases and J gave up 7 bases, with 28 bases separating them. The CDR3 sequence is 18 residues long. The germline V gene has CDR1 SGHTA and CDR2 FQGNSA. The CDR3 is CASSIGAPLDGRVNTQYF. The CDR3 nucleotides are TGTGCCAGCAGCATAGGAGCCCCTCTAGACGGGAGAGTTAATACGCAGTATTTT.

This clonotype showed up just a few times. The genes are TRBV7-3 and TRBJ1-3; 10 positions agree with TRBD1. Germline loops: CDR1 SGHTA, CDR2 FQGTGA. V lost 5 bases to trimming and J lost 1 base; unmatched junction nucleotides: 5. The CDR3 is made up of 16 amino acids. The CDR3 is CASSTRTGGSGNTIYF. DNA of the CDR3: TGTGCCAGCAGCACCCGGACAGGGGGGTCTGGAAACACCATATATTTT. The full variable domain, in which reference TRBV7-3 and TRBJ1-3 provide the parts outside the CDR3, is GAGVSQTPSNKVTEKGKYVELRCDPISGHTALYWYRQSLGQGPEFLIYFQGTGAADDSGLPNDRFFAVRPEGSVSTLKIQRTERGDSAVYLCASSTRTGGSGNTIYFGEGSWLTVV.

Written as DNA, the CDR3 is TGTGCCAGCAGTCCCCCGCACGGGGGGGGTGAAGCTTTCTTT. Its protein is CASSPPHGGGEAFF. The chain is built from TRBV2 and TRBJ1-1, with D perhaps matching TRBD1 (5 bases). From germline, CDR1 is SNHLY and CDR2 FYNNEI. The CDR3 spans 14 residues. The V end lost 5 bases, the J end lost 7 bases, and 17 bases lay between the germline ends.

The chain recombines TRBV7-9 with TRBJ2-3; 7 positions agree with TRBD1. V shed 2 bases, J shed 1 base, and the junction held 9 bases outside the gene matches. The CDR3 runs to 17 residues. Per the germline V gene, CDR1 is SEHNR and CDR2 is FQNEAQ (reference sequence). The CDR3 nucleotides read TGTGCCAGCAGCTTACCCGGGACAGTCCTGGGCACAGATACGCAGTATTTT. Translation: CASSLPGTVLGTDTQYF.

This chain connects TRBV6-5 to TRBJ2-1; D might be TRBD1 or TRBD2, each matching 5 bases. This CDR3 contains 14 residues. Between the trimmed V and J ends, which lost 6 bases and 13 bases, there was a span of 22 bases. In germline, CDR1 is MNHEY, CDR2 SVGAGI. The CDR3 DNA reads as TGTGCCAGCAGGACCACTTTTGGGAGAGACAGACAGTTCTTC. Amino acid sequence: CASRTTFGRDRQFF.

This rearrangement joins TRBV20-1 to TRBJ1-2; 9 bases agree with TRBD1. The trim removed 4 bases at V and 4 bases at J, leaving 4 bases unmatched. CDR3 length equals 13 residues. Germline CDR1 is DFQATT and CDR2 is SNEGSKA (reference sequence). DNA of the CDR3: TGCAGTGCTACGAAGACAGGGGGCTATGGCTACACCTTC. This translates into CSATKTGGYGYTF.

In this sample, this clonotype turned up a few times. J is TRBJ1-3 and V is TRBV7-2; 7 bases align to TRBD1. The CDR3 has 15 residues. J lost 0 bases, V lost 5 bases, and 4 bases had no gene match. From germline, CDR1 is SGHTA and CDR2 FQGNSA. This chain's CDR3 is CASSPDRSSGNTIYF. The CDR3 DNA sequence: TGTGCCAGCAGCCCGGACAGGTCCTCTGGAAACACCATATATTTT.